This TCR beta chain was retrieved from a study of glioma-infiltrating T cells. The CDR3 contains 9 residues. The germline CDR1 and CDR2 sequences are SQVTM and ANQGSEA. Study-level points and caveats: CDR3 overlap between tissue and blood was very small. Gliomas, especially low-grade, showed above-expected tissue-blood divergence; non-neoplastic patients showed below.

There are many counts of this clonotype. What it recognizes is unknown. One end of the junction is discordant with germline, which a read error may explain. Using RNA template, CDR3s of TCR alpha and beta were amplified with iRepertoire arm-PCR. For one-step reverse transcription and amplification, about 85-400 ng of tissue mRNA or PBMC total RNA was used. Via MiXCR, TCRdb re-called the multiplex PCR reads, giving one row per CDR3 protein. The table has about 110,000 distinct CDR3 sequences, less than 30% seen once; the top ten hold roughly a third. The V call is TRBV29-1, the J call TRBJ2-1; D unclear. The sample comprised glioma tissue, nonneoplastic brain tissue, or PBMCs (not recorded which). The clonotype originates from a human donor with low-grade glioma or glioblastoma, undergoing nonglioma brain surgery, or in good health (not recorded which). The CDR3 here is CSVDRPYLF. Written as DNA, the CDR3 is TGCAGCGTTGACCGTCCCTACCTCTTC.